The 3 T cell receptor beta chains given below trace back to one sample, sequenced in a study of shared clonotypes between healthy human individuals. Using immunoSEQ multiplex PCR, the repertoire was profiled, and TCRdb retains in-frame clones only, with some absent. This sample carries about 2 million clones, 85% to 95% of them seen once, and the ten largest clones take 0.1% to 0.15%. The specimen sequenced was naive CD4+ T cells sorted from blood. As to subset: CD45RA+ positively selected. These receptors were collected from a man between 18 and 29 years old in good health.

The chain recombines TRBV6-1 with TRBJ2-7, with TRBD1 as a possible D gene (6 bases). The germline gives CDR1 MNHNS, CDR2 SASEGT. Trimming removed 4 bases from V and 3 bases from J, with 19 bases in between. The CDR3 length is 16 residues. CDR3 sequence reads: CASSATSGASNYEQYF. CDR3 in DNA: TGTGCCAGCAGTGCGACCTCAGGGGCATCTAACTACGAGCAGTACTTC.

The count of this clone is one. The V gene is TRBV18, the J gene TRBJ2-5; D perhaps matches TRBD2 (6 bases). Per the germline V gene, CDR1 is KGHSH and CDR2 is LQKENI. The V end lost 0 bases, the J end lost 3 bases, and 11 bases lay between the germline ends. The length of the CDR3 is 15 residues. The chain's CDR3 is CASSPPVRGKETQYF. For the CDR3, the DNA is TGTGCCAGCTCACCACCGGTCCGCGGGAAAGAGACCCAGTACTTC.

The chain carries TRBV6-1 and TRBJ2-7, with a tentative D call TRBD1 (5 bases). The CDR3 contains 13 residues. The germline V gene has CDR1 MNHNS and CDR2 SASEGT. The V end lost 7 bases, the J end lost 3 bases, and 13 bases lay between the germline ends. CDR3: CASTPRGNYEQYF. The CDR3 DNA reads TGTGCCAGCACCCCAAGGGGCAACTACGAGCAGTACTTC.